One and the same sample provided the 31 T cell receptor beta chains below, sequenced in a study of Ad26.COV2.S vaccination and SARS-CoV-2 variants. This sample's treatment: 15 to 20 received Ad26.COV2.S at low or high dose, single or two shots; several received placebo; per-sample allocation not given. Sampling happened 63 days after the first vaccine or placebo injection. Repertoires were generated with immunoSEQ multiplex PCR, while TCRdb's copy carries only in-frame clones and drops some. The sample has a few hundred thousand clones; over 75% are singletons. This material consisted of peripheral blood, taken in a trial of Ad26.COV2.S vaccine versus placebo. These receptors were taken from a person aged 18-65 years who received the Ad26.COV2.S COVID-19 vaccine or a placebo.

CDR3 loop: CASSYADVQNSPLHF. The DNA for the CDR3 is TGTGCCAGCAGTTATGCGGACGTTCAAAATTCACCCCTCCACTTT. This chain connects TRBV6-5 to TRBJ1-6; D call uncertain. This CDR3 spans 15 amino acids. V lost 3 bases and J lost 7, with 13 bases in between. Germline V gene sequence: CDR1 MNHEY, CDR2 SVGAGI.

The V call is TRBV5-4, the J call TRBJ2-1; D possibly corresponds to TRBD2 (5 bases). Germline V lookup: CDR1 SGHNT, CDR2 YYREEE (reference sequence). The V and J ends lost 0 bases and 1 base respectively, with 14 bases between them. The CDR3 has 17 amino acids. The chain's CDR3 is CASSLEPSRKSYNEQFF. The DNA for the CDR3 is TGTGCCAGCAGCTTGGAACCTAGCCGTAAATCCTACAATGAGCAGTTCTTC.

V and J are TRBV6-9 and TRBJ1-5; no firm D call. The germline V and J ends were trimmed by 4 bases and 0 bases, with 13 bases remaining between them. Germline CDR1 and CDR2: MNHGY and SVAAGI. The CDR3 totals 16 residues. The CDR3 sequence: CASSFGSGPSNQPQHF. CDR3 nucleotide sequence: TGTGCCAGCAGTTTCGGGTCGGGTCCTAGCAATCAGCCCCAGCATTTT.

CDR3 nucleotides: TGTGCCAGCTCAGGGAGGATTGGCTACACCTTC. This sequence encodes CASSGRIGYTF. The chain joins TRBV25-1 to TRBJ1-2; the D gene is possibly TRBD1 (5 bases). The CDR3 sequence is 11 residues long. Germline assignment: CDR1 MGHDK and CDR2 SYGVNS. Deletions cut 8 bases from V and 7 bases from J, with 11 bases between.

The chain links TRBV18 to TRBJ2-7, with TRBD1 matching 9 bases. J gave up 3 bases and V 5 bases, and 5 bases lay outside the gene matches. Germline V gene lookup returns CDR1 KGHSH and CDR2 LQKENI. The CDR3 spans 14 residues. Here the CDR3 DNA reads TGTGCCAGCTCAGCCGGGACAGGGCACTACGAGCAGTACTTC. It is translated as CASSAGTGHYEQYF.

This clone was observed once. The chain has TRBV30 and TRBJ2-7, with 7 bases identical to TRBD2. V was clipped by 3 bases and J by 4 bases; unmatched bases: 12. The CDR3 covers 15 residues. Germline V gene sequence: CDR1 GTSNPN, CDR2 SVGIG (reference sequence). DNA of the CDR3: TGTGCCTGGAGGAAACTCGAAGGCGGGAGATACGAGCAGTACTTC. The encoded protein is CAWRKLEGGRYEQYF.

This sequence joins TRBV5-1 and TRBJ2-5, with D perhaps being TRBD1 or TRBD2 (5 bases each). CDR3 length equals 15 residues. The V gene's germline CDR1 is SGHRS and CDR2 YFSETQ. V was trimmed by 5 bases and J by 2 bases, leaving 16 bases between them. CDR3 nucleotide sequence: TGCGCCAGCAGTCCAATCGGGACGACGCAAGAGACCCAGTACTTC. Protein product: CASSPIGTTQETQYF.

This sequence joins TRBV4-2 and TRBJ2-1; the match to TRBD2 covers 7 bases. Germline-derived CDR1 and CDR2 are LGHNA and YNFKEQ. V trimming: 3 bases; J trimming: 6 bases; junction bases outside the gene matches: 11. This CDR3 has 16 amino acids. The CDR3 here is CASSQEPSGGGNEQFF. The DNA for the CDR3 is TGTGCCAGCAGCCAGGAACCTAGCGGAGGTGGCAATGAGCAGTTCTTC.

This clone has only one observation. This chain connects TRBV2 to TRBJ1-2; TRBD1 might be the D (6 bases). The CDR3 length is 15 residues. In germline, CDR1 is SNHLY, CDR2 FYNNEI. The V gene lost 5 bases and the J gene lost 0 bases, with 13 bases spanning the gap. The CDR3 sequence is CASSPNRDTNYGYTF. As DNA, the CDR3 is TGTGCCAGCAGTCCTAACCGGGACACTAACTATGGCTACACCTTC.

The rearrangement links TRBV27 to TRBJ2-5, with TRBD1 matching 9 bases. This CDR3 has 18 residues. Germline loops: CDR1 MNHEY, CDR2 SMNVEV (reference sequence). V shed 4 bases and J 9 bases; nucleotides not matched to a gene: 21. The CDR3 coding sequence is TGTGCCAGCAGTTGGACAGGGGTAGCAGAGGTAGGCTGGAATTCCCAGTACTTC. Translation gives CASSWTGVAEVGWNSQYF.

This chain connects TRBV30 to TRBJ1-5, with 12 bases lining up with TRBD1. With V trimmed by 0 bases and J by 6 bases, 9 bases remained unmatched. CDR3 size: 17 residues. Germline V gene sequence: CDR1 GTSNPN, CDR2 SVGIG (reference sequence). This CDR3 reads CAWSVLRDRGRGQPQHF. CDR3 in DNA: TGTGCCTGGAGTGTACTAAGGGACAGGGGGCGCGGTCAGCCCCAGCATTTT.

This clone appeared a single time. CDR3 DNA sequence: TGTGCCTGGAGTGTAATCAAGGGAGGTAATGAAAAACTGTTTTTT. Translating it yields CAWSVIKGGNEKLFF. This chain uses TRBV30 with TRBJ1-4; D uncertain. The germline V gene has CDR1 GTSNPN and CDR2 SVGIG (reference sequence). The CDR3 covers 15 residues. Trimming removed 0 bases from V and 4 bases from J, with 12 bases in between.

The chain is built from TRBV5-1 and TRBJ1-5; TRBD1 matches at 7 bases. The CDR3 spans 14 residues. V was clipped by 0 bases and J by 5 bases; unmatched bases: 2. Germline loops: CDR1 SGHRS, CDR2 YFSETQ. CDR3 sequence reads: CASSLGQGDQPQHF. The CDR3 DNA reads TGCGCCAGCAGCTTGGGGCAGGGGGATCAGCCCCAGCATTTT.

This chain links TRBV7-3 with TRBJ2-5; D is perhaps TRBD1 (6 bases). This CDR3 has 14 amino acids. V dropped 4 bases and J dropped 2 bases, with 11 bases sitting between them. Per the germline V gene, CDR1 is SGHTA and CDR2 is FQGTGA. CDR3 sequence: CASSSDRIQETQYF. The CDR3 DNA reads TGTGCCAGCAGCTCAGACAGGATTCAAGAGACCCAGTACTTC.

The chain is built from TRBV10-3 and TRBJ1-6; D is possibly TRBD1 (5 bases). CDR1 ENHRY and CDR2 SYGVKD come from the germline V gene. V lost 3 bases and J lost 0, with 9 bases in between. This CDR3 has 16 residues. The CDR3 DNA follows: TGTGCCATCAGTGATTCCGACAGCTCCTATAATTCACCCCTCCACTTT. It is translated as CAISDSDSSYNSPLHF.

This chain connects TRBV7-9 to TRBJ2-3; D remains unclear. With 1 base removed from V and 2 bases from J, the gap between germline ends came to 10 bases. CDR3 length: 15 residues. The V gene's germline CDR1 is SEHNR and CDR2 FQNEAQ (reference sequence). The CDR3 spells CASSLGPGPTDTQYF. The CDR3 DNA is TGTGCCAGCAGCTTAGGGCCAGGCCCCACAGATACGCAGTATTTT.

The rearrangement joins TRBV4-2 to TRBJ2-1; TRBD2 is a possible D gene (5 bases). With 2 bases removed from V and 7 bases from J, the gap between germline ends came to 15 bases. Germline assignment: CDR1 LGHNA and CDR2 YNFKEQ. The CDR3 totals 15 residues. The CDR3 here is CASSQFVAEGNEQFF. CDR3 sequence (DNA): TGTGCCAGCAGCCAATTCGTCGCCGAGGGTAATGAGCAGTTCTTC.

V gene TRBV3-1 (or the pseudogene TRBV3-2) combines with J gene TRBJ2-5; 9 nucleotides agree with TRBD2. The CDR3 runs to 16 residues. Germline V lookup: CDR1 LGHDT, CDR2 YNNKEL (reference sequence). After removal of 0 bases from V and 5 bases from J, the junction contained 7 bases not matched to a gene. CDR3 amino acids: CASSQDKGLATETQYF. The CDR3 DNA follows: TGTGCCAGCAGCCAAGATAAGGGACTAGCCACGGAGACCCAGTACTTC.

In this sample, this clone turned up many times. The sample contains more than one DNA sequence encoding this CDR3. The V gene is TRBV4-2, the J gene TRBJ2-2, with 8 bases fitting TRBD2. Germline CDR1 reads LGHNA; CDR2 reads YNFKEQ. The CDR3 has 14 amino acids. J gave up 3 bases and V 3 bases, and 0 bases lay outside the gene matches. CDR3 DNA sequence: TGTGCCAGCAGCCAGGGACTAGACACCGGGGAGCTGTTTTTT. This gives the protein CASSQGLDTGELFF.

This clone was seen a single time. The V and J genes are TRBV28 and TRBJ2-2, with unresolved D. The V end lost 2 bases, the J end lost 9 bases, and 7 bases lay between the germline ends. The CDR3 has 12 amino acids. The germline gives CDR1 MDHEN, CDR2 SYDVKM. The CDR3 protein is CASSLSRRELFF. CDR3 coding DNA: TGTGCCAGCAGTTTAAGTCGGCGGGAGCTGTTTTTT.

The chain uses TRBV5-1 and TRBJ1-2; D is unclear. V shed 0 bases and J shed 8 bases, with 14 bases lying between them. Germline CDR1 is SGHRS and CDR2 is YFSETQ. The length of the CDR3 is 14 residues. DNA of the CDR3: TGCGCCAGCAGCTTGGACCGTGCTGGGGTAGGCTACACCTTC. It specifies CASSLDRAGVGYTF. Variable domain in full (rest from reference TRBV5-1 and TRBJ1-2): KAGVTQTPRYLIKTRGQQVTLSCSPISGHRSVSWYQQTPGQGLQFLFEYFSETQRNKGNFPGRFSGRQFSNSRSEMNVSTLELGDSALYLCASSLDRAGVGYTFGSGTRLTVV.

V usage is TRBV5-6 and J usage is TRBJ2-7; D remains ambiguous. Germline V gene sequence: CDR1 SGHDT, CDR2 YYEEEE. V lost 4 bases to trimming and J lost 4 bases, with 12 bases between them. There are 13 residues in the CDR3. The CDR3 sequence is CASSPQVGYEQYF. The CDR3 nucleotides are TGTGCCAGCAGCCCCCAGGTGGGGTACGAGCAGTACTTC.

The chain carries TRBV5-6 and TRBJ2-1; a possible D gene is TRBD1 (5 bases). Per the germline V gene, CDR1 is SGHDT and CDR2 is YYEEEE. This CDR3 has 15 amino acids. Trimming cost V 3 bases and J 5 bases, with 15 bases left between them. The CDR3 spells CASSSNGAAHNEQFF. Written as DNA, the CDR3 is TGTGCCAGCAGCTCCAATGGGGCTGCGCACAATGAGCAGTTCTTC.

For this clone: Other DNA variants within this sample encode the same CDR3. The genes are TRBV3-1 (or the pseudogene TRBV3-2) and TRBJ2-5, with D possibly matching TRBD2 (6 bases). Germline CDR1 and CDR2: LGHDT and YNNKEL (reference sequence). This CDR3 contains 15 residues. Trimming stripped 0 bases from V and 5 bases from J, with 13 bases between. CDR3 region: CASSQDRTGEETQYF. CDR3 sequence (DNA): TGTGCCAGCAGCCAAGATCGTACGGGAGAGGAGACCCAGTACTTC.

The chain couples TRBV9 to TRBJ2-3; 7 nucleotides match TRBD2. V dropped 3 bases and J dropped 5; count of bases not matched to a gene: 6. The CDR3 totals 14 residues. CDR1 and CDR2 (germline): SGDLS, YYNGEE. The CDR3 spells CASSARERGDTQYF. The CDR3 DNA follows: TGTGCCAGCAGCGCGCGGGAGCGGGGAGATACGCAGTATTTT.

The chain uses TRBV27 and TRBJ1-1; 8 nucleotides line up with TRBD1. In germline, CDR1 is MNHEY, CDR2 SMNVEV (reference sequence). The CDR3 spans 15 residues. V gave up 2 bases and J gave up 5 bases; unmatched junction bases: 7. CDR3 region: CASSLTGGRETEAFF. The CDR3 DNA follows: TGTGCCAGCAGTTTAACAGGGGGACGAGAGACTGAAGCTTTCTTT.

The genes are TRBV18 and TRBJ1-1, with unresolved D. The CDR3 totals 11 residues. V lost 3 bases to trimming and J lost 7 bases, with 6 bases between them. CDR1 KGHSH and CDR2 LQKENI come from the germline V gene. CDR3 nucleotides: TGTGCCAGCTCACCTCAGGATGAAGCTTTCTTT. Translation gives CASSPQDEAFF. The full variable domain, in which reference TRBV18 and TRBJ1-1 provide the parts outside the CDR3, is NAGVMQNPRHLVRRRGQEARLRCSPMKGHSHVYWYRQLPEEGLKFMVYLQKENIIDESGMPKERFSAEFPKEGPSILRIQQVVRGDSAAYFCASSPQDEAFFGQGTRLTVV.

V and J are TRBV30 and TRBJ2-3; 8 nucleotides align to TRBD1. Germline values: CDR1 GTSNPN, CDR2 SVGIG (reference sequence). Losses at the gene ends were 2 bases for V and 8 bases for J; bases not matched to a gene: 3. The CDR3 totals 12 residues. The CDR3 loop reads CAWSTDRGTQYF. Here the CDR3 DNA reads TGTGCCTGGAGTACCGACAGGGGTACGCAGTATTTT.

The chain carries TRBV4-3 and TRBJ2-7; 9 nucleotides match TRBD2. CDR1 is LGHNA, CDR2 YSLEER, per germline. The junction had 2 bases not matched to a gene; V was cut back by 2 bases and J by 3 bases. The CDR3 consists of 14 residues. The CDR3 sequence is CASSQQTSGYEQYF. CDR3 nucleotide sequence: TGCGCCAGCAGCCAACAGACTAGCGGCTACGAGCAGTACTTC.

The J gene is TRBJ2-7, the V gene TRBV28; 8 positions match TRBD1. This CDR3 contains 14 residues. Germline CDR1 and CDR2: MDHEN and SYDVKM. V lost 7 bases to trimming and J lost 1 base; unmatched junction nucleotides: 6. This CDR3 is CASTTGVGSYEQYF. CDR3 in DNA: TGTGCCAGCACGACAGGGGTAGGGTCCTACGAGCAGTACTTC.

The CDR3 bases are TGTGCCAGCAGTTTCGGGAAGACCCAGTACTTC. The encoded protein is CASSFGKTQYF. The chain carries TRBV27 and TRBJ2-5, with a tentative D call TRBD2 (5 bases). Deletions cut 3 bases from V and 6 bases from J, with 5 bases between. Germline-derived CDR1 and CDR2 are MNHEY and SMNVEV (reference sequence). The CDR3 is 11 amino acids.